The T cell receptor beta chain described here comes from a study of T-cell memory formation after mild COVID-19. The overall study: Largely donor-specific sequence clusters came from a couple of donors.

The authors produced TCR alpha and TCR beta cDNA libraries with sample barcodes and UMIs by 5'RACE using constant-segment primers. Each CDR3 protein is one row after TCRdb ran MiXCR on the 5' RACE reads. In the table there are more than 250,000 distinct CDR3 sequences, approximately 19% of which are singletons. The CDR3 runs 14 residues. V gave up 4 bases and J gave up 7 bases; unmatched junction bases: 3. The germline V gene encodes CDR1 SNHLY and CDR2 FYNNEI. The receptor was derived from a man younger than 35 who had mild COVID-19 (a few samples of this study predate the infection). Cell type and time point are not known. The chain uses TRBV2 and TRBJ1-5; 11 nucleotides align to TRBD1. Specimen: PBMCs or a T cell subset sorted from them (not recorded which). CDR3 nucleotides: TGTGCCAGCAGTGGGACAGGGGGCGGACAGCCCCAGCATTTT. Protein: CASSGTGGGQPQHF.